This is a list of T cell receptor beta chains from one sample in a study of shared clonotypes between healthy human individuals. TCRdb's table, derived via immunoSEQ multiplex PCR, lists solely in-frame clones and lacks some. The repertoire holds 400,000 to 500,000 clones, with around 80% as singletons. Source material: PBMCs. These receptors all come from a woman in her thirties or forties in good health. Some clones in this sample may be carry-over from other donors' samples. The CDR3 runs from the conserved cysteine through the conserved F or W. Not all rows give a size; the values are once, few, many and, for expanded clones, a class.

v_gene	j_gene	abundance	CDR3aa
TRBV2	TRBJ1-2	few	CASTRDSNYGYTF
TRBV9	TRBJ1-6	NA	CASSAGQTPNNSPLHF
TRBV28	TRBJ2-7	NA	CASSQVIAGTFPAGREQYF
TRBV19	TRBJ2-3	NA	CASSIYGGHASTDTQYF
TRBV5-4	TRBJ2-3	NA	CASSSRDFTDTQYF
TRBV5-1	TRBJ2-2	once	CASSLGGVGNTGELFF
TRBV4-1	TRBJ1-5	NA	CASSQPGQGRSNQPQHF
TRBV5-4	TRBJ2-1	few	CASSSSKRVSPYNEQFF
TRBV28	TRBJ2-7	NA	CASSLRGPPPPSYEQYF
TRBV5-1	TRBJ1-2	few	CASSLAFTAYYGYTF
TRBV15	TRBJ2-1	once	CATSRDPEGGRNEQFF
TRBV2	TRBJ1-5	NA	CASSVAGNQPQHF